Described below is a single TCR beta chain sequence and its context. Its target is unknown. The CDR3 loop spans 14 amino acids. Trimming shortened V by 2 bases and J by 1 base, and 7 bases separated the two germline ends. Germline-derived CDR1 and CDR2 are MNHEY and SVGEGT. The record originates from a study of early T cells in non-severe SARS-CoV-2 infection. Overall study findings and caveats: Private and CD4 specificities were missed by VDJdb matching, skewed to anti-spike CD8.

The TCR library protocol attached unique molecular identifiers to the individual cDNA molecules. One entry per CDR3 protein results from TCRdb running MiXCR on the 5' RACE reads. This repertoire shows 74,000 or so distinct CDR3 sequences, roughly 13% found once; its top ten account for approximately 1%. The chain couples TRBV6-2 or TRBV6-3 to TRBJ2-3, with D possibly TRBD2 on 5 matching bases. Sequences were obtained from whole blood. This clonotype originated in an adult who was a healthcare worker with PCR-confirmed SARS-CoV-2 infection or an uninfected control (not recorded which). CDR3 nucleotide sequence: TGTGCCAGCAGTTACGGGCGGGGCACAGATACGCAGTATTTT. It specifies CASSYGRGTDTQYF.